These 22 T cell receptor beta chains were sequenced from one sample in a study of EBV T-cell therapy then PD-1 blockade in nasopharyngeal carcinoma. Some clones are missing from TCRdb's copy, which holds only in-frame ones; the method was immunoSEQ multiplex PCR. The data show fewer than 25,000 clones, around 84% seen once. Time point meaning: 266 days after commencement of treatment, after nivolumab therapy. Treatment defined: AdE1-LMPpoly-expanded autologous EBV-specific T-cell therapy followed by anti-PD-1 nivolumab. These receptors' antigens are unknown. The sample consisted of CD8+ T cells from blood, taken at approximately day 250 from a patient whose treatment included autologous EBV-specific T cells and nivolumab. All receptors derive from a man aged 40-49 years with nasopharyngeal carcinoma.

V usage is TRBV9 and J usage is TRBJ2-7, with D possibly matching TRBD2 (6 bases). Per the germline V gene, CDR1 is SGDLS and CDR2 is YYNGEE. This CDR3 is built from 15 residues. Trimming cost V 0 bases and J 2 bases, with 12 bases left between them. CDR3 nucleotide sequence: TGTGCCAGCAGCGTAGAGGGTAGCGGCACCTACGAGCAGTACTTC. This translates into CASSVEGSGTYEQYF.

V and J are TRBV4-2 and TRBJ2-7; 14 nucleotides line up with TRBD2. This CDR3 comprises 17 residues. V was clipped by 5 bases and J by 9 bases; unmatched bases: 15. Germline values: CDR1 LGHNA, CDR2 YNFKEQ. The CDR3 DNA is TGTGCCAGCAGCTCCCGGGGACTAGCGGGGGTCTCCGGCGGGCAGTACTTC. Protein sequence: CASSSRGLAGVSGGQYF.

This clone ranks as medium-sized (0.01 to 0.1%). The rearrangement uses TRBV6-1 and TRBJ2-7; TRBD2 agrees at 10 bases. Per the germline V gene, CDR1 is MNHNS and CDR2 is SASEGT. CDR3 size: 15 residues. The V gene end was trimmed by 1 base and the J gene end by 0 bases; junction bases not matched to a gene: 0. The CDR3 coding sequence is TGTGCCAGCAGTGAAGGGACTAGCGGCTCCTACGAGCAGTACTTC. It specifies CASSEGTSGSYEQYF.

The chain joins TRBV4-1 to TRBJ2-6, with D tentatively TRBD2 (6 bases). The germline V gene encodes CDR1 MGHRA and CDR2 YSYEKL. The CDR3 spans 16 residues. Trimming stripped 0 bases from V and 2 bases from J, with 8 bases between. DNA of the CDR3: TGCGCCAGCAGCCAAGATCCGGGGGCTGGGGCCAACGTCCTGACTTTC. Translation gives CASSQDPGAGANVLTF.

This rearrangement joins TRBV6-1 to TRBJ2-3, with TRBD2 matching over 7 bases. This CDR3 region has 17 residues. Per germline, CDR1 MNHNS and CDR2 SASEGT. With V trimmed by 3 bases and J by 0 bases, 9 bases remained unmatched. DNA of the CDR3: TGTGCCAGCAGTGAGTGGACTAGTCAGTCGAGCACAGATACGCAGTATTTT. This sequence encodes CASSEWTSQSSTDTQYF.

The chain combines TRBV4-3 with TRBJ2-2, with D tentatively TRBD1 (5 bases). V was shortened by 1 base and J by 7 bases, with 19 bases between the two germline ends. CDR3 length equals 17 residues. Germline V CDR1 and CDR2: LGHNA, YSLEER. This CDR3 reads CASSQAAFRDPGGELFF. The DNA of the CDR3 is TGCGCCAGCAGCCAAGCAGCTTTCAGGGATCCCGGCGGGGAGCTGTTTTTT.

The rearrangement uses TRBV15 and TRBJ1-6, with TRBD1 matching over 8 bases. Germline CDR1 is LNHNV and CDR2 is YYDKDF (reference sequence). The CDR3 has 13 residues. The V gene end was trimmed by 3 bases and the J gene end by 9 bases; junction bases not matched to a gene: 1. As DNA, the CDR3 is TGTGCCACCAGCAGGGACAGGGCTTCACCCCTCCACTTT. Amino acids: CATSRDRASPLHF.

The chain is built from TRBV6-5 and TRBJ2-3, with a possible D match to TRBD2 (5 bases). This CDR3 is built from 12 residues. Germline V gene lookup returns CDR1 MNHEY and CDR2 SVGAGI. V lost 9 bases and J lost 3, with 10 bases in between. CDR3 coding DNA: TGTGCCAGTAGGCGAGGGACAGATACGCAGTATTTT. Its translation: CASRRGTDTQYF.

This chain uses TRBV6-6 with TRBJ1-2; the match to TRBD1 covers 7 bases. This CDR3 is 13 amino acids long. Germline CDR1 is MNHNY and CDR2 is SVGAGI (reference sequence). After removal of 4 bases from V and 8 bases from J, the junction contained 7 bases not matched to a gene. CDR3 bases: TGTGCCAGCAGTTTAGACAGGGTCGTAGGCTACACCTTC. It specifies CASSLDRVVGYTF.

CDR3 DNA: TGTGCCAGTTACAGGGGGCTCAACACTGAAGCTTTCTTT. It encodes CASYRGLNTEAFF. The rearrangement uses TRBV27 and TRBJ1-1; 9 bases are shared with TRBD1. The CDR3 consists of 13 residues. CDR1 is MNHEY and CDR2 is SMNVEV in the germline V gene (reference sequence). V lost 9 bases, J lost 2 bases, and 4 bases stayed unmatched.

This clone was counted between two and nine times. The CDR3 nucleotides read TGTGCCAGCAGCTTTACCCTGGGGGGCGCGTCTGAGCAGTTCTTC. It translates to CASSFTLGGASEQFF. V gene TRBV7-3 combines with J gene TRBJ2-1; D may correspond to TRBD1 or TRBD2 (6 bases each). The CDR3 has 15 amino acids. The V gene lost 3 bases and the J gene lost 9 bases, with 18 bases spanning the gap. Germline V lookup: CDR1 SGHTA, CDR2 FQGTGA.

V gene TRBV6-4 combines with J gene TRBJ1-1; tentative D call: TRBD1 (5 bases). CDR3 length: 15 residues. The germline V and J ends were trimmed by 4 bases and 3 bases, with 15 bases remaining between them. Per germline, CDR1 MRHNA and CDR2 SNTAGT. Here the CDR3 reads CASSVGGSGDTEAFF. CDR3 sequence (DNA): TGTGCCAGCAGTGTGGGGGGAAGTGGGGACACTGAAGCTTTCTTT.

This chain joins TRBV6-5 and TRBJ2-3, with TRBD2 identical over 11 bases. Germline V gene lookup returns CDR1 MNHEY and CDR2 SVGAGI. The trim removed 4 bases at V and 3 bases at J, leaving 3 bases unmatched. The CDR3 consists of 15 residues. For the CDR3, the DNA is TGTGCCAGCAGTTCCACTAGCGGGGGTACAGATACGCAGTATTTT. Translating it yields CASSSTSGGTDTQYF.

This chain joins TRBV2 and TRBJ2-7, with TRBD2 matching over 10 bases. Germline CDR1 is SNHLY and CDR2 is FYNNEI. The CDR3 runs 17 residues. V gave up 5 bases and J gave up 4 bases; unmatched junction bases: 14. The CDR3 protein is CASSTRVDFSGGYEQYF. CDR3 nucleotide sequence: TGTGCCAGCAGTACCCGCGTGGACTTTAGCGGGGGGTACGAGCAGTACTTC. Based on the CDR3 plus reference TRBV2 and TRBJ2-7, the full variable domain is EPEVTQTPSHQVTQMGQEVILRCVPISNHLYFYWYRQILGQKVEFLVSFYNNEISEKSEIFDDQFSVERPDGSNFTLKIRSTKLEDSAMYFCASSTRVDFSGGYEQYFGPGTRLTVT.

This clone occurred once. V usage is TRBV2 and J usage is TRBJ1-5, with D uncertain. Trimming cost V 3 bases and J 0 bases, with 12 bases left between them. Germline V gene lookup returns CDR1 SNHLY and CDR2 FYNNEI. There are 16 residues in the CDR3. This CDR3 reads CASSDGAIISNQPQHF. The CDR3 coding sequence is TGTGCCAGCAGTGATGGCGCGATCATTAGCAATCAGCCCCAGCATTTT.

V is TRBV2 and J is TRBJ1-5; 7 bases are shared with TRBD1. With 6 bases clipped from V and 4 bases from J, the junction kept 6 bases outside the gene matches. Germline V CDR1 and CDR2: SNHLY, FYNNEI. This CDR3 comprises 14 residues. The CDR3 reads CASRAQGFNQPQHF. The CDR3 coding sequence is TGTGCCAGCAGGGCACAGGGGTTTAATCAGCCCCAGCATTTT.

V gene TRBV12-3 or TRBV12-4 combines with J gene TRBJ2-5; D may correspond to TRBD1 or TRBD2 (5 bases each). This CDR3 has 13 amino acids. Trimming removed 3 bases from V and 7 bases from J, with 12 bases in between. In nucleotides, the CDR3 is TGTGCCAGCAGTTTGGGTAGGGGACGGACCCAGTACTTC. Its translation is CASSLGRGRTQYF.

This clone was seen more than once but under ten times. The chain joins TRBV6-4 to TRBJ2-3; 8 bases are shared with TRBD2. CDR1 is MRHNA and CDR2 is SNTAGT in the germline V gene. The CDR3 is 16 amino acids. With 4 bases clipped from V and 2 bases from J, the junction kept 8 bases outside the gene matches. The CDR3 loop reads CASSASAGAHTDTQYF. The DNA for the CDR3 is TGTGCCAGCAGTGCCTCAGCGGGGGCACACACAGATACGCAGTATTTT.

This chain links TRBV5-6 with TRBJ1-2, with D maybe TRBD1 (5 bases). From germline, CDR1 is SGHDT and CDR2 YYEEEE. Trimming stripped 5 bases from V and 9 bases from J, with 14 bases between. The CDR3 has 12 amino acids. CDR3 sequence (DNA): TGTGCCAGCAGTCAACAGGTTTCCCGCTACACCTTC. Translation: CASSQQVSRYTF.

The genes are TRBV7-2 and TRBJ2-5; D is possibly TRBD2 (6 bases). CDR1 SGHTA and CDR2 FQGNSA come from the germline V gene. The CDR3 sequence is 16 residues long. The V end lost 3 bases, the J end lost 4 bases, and 18 bases lay between the germline ends. The CDR3 bases are TGTGCCAGCAGCTTGGATCCGGGGGTAGGGCGAGAGACCCAGTACTTC. As protein: CASSLDPGVGRETQYF.

The chain combines TRBV6-6 with TRBJ2-3; TRBD2 aligns across 13 bases. CDR1 is MNHNY, CDR2 SVGAGI, per germline (reference sequence). The CDR3 has 15 residues. Trimming cost V 10 bases and J 4 bases; bases outside gene matches: 8. The CDR3 nucleotides read TGTGCCACAACTAGCGGGGGGGCAGGGGCAGATACGCAGTATTTT. Translated: CATTSGGAGADTQYF.

The chain combines TRBV4-3 with TRBJ2-6; D tentatively fits TRBD1 or TRBD2 (5 bases each). This CDR3 has 16 residues. Germline V CDR1 and CDR2: LGHNA, YSLEER. Trimming left V 4 bases short and J 4 bases short, with 14 bases between. The CDR3 here is CASSRYTGQGANVLTF. The CDR3 bases are TGCGCCAGCAGCCGTTATACGGGGCAAGGGGCCAACGTCCTGACTTTC.